Sequencing of this TCR beta chain was carried out in a study of OX40 agonist ivuxolimab in advanced cancers. About the research overall: There were three patients with partial responses, one having hepatocellular carcinoma and two cutaneous melanoma.

This clone was counted between two and nine times. Profiling relied on immunoSEQ multiplex PCR, and the TCRdb table lists in-frame clones only, not all of them. The sample has some 55,000 clones; approximately 89% are singletons. Patients were excluded for autoimmune disease history or systemic immunosuppression. Sequencing was performed on CD4+ or CD8+ T cells sorted from blood, taken in a trial of the OX40 agonist ivuxolimab. The receptor was derived from an adult with an advanced solid tumor such as melanoma, head and neck, liver or kidney cancer.

CDR3 coding DNA: TGCACCAGCAGCCATCAAAGGGAACCGTCCTACGAGCAGTACTTC. Encoded protein: CTSSHQREPSYEQYF. V usage is TRBV1 and J usage is TRBJ2-7. TRBV1 is a listed pseudogene. CDR3 length: 15 residues.